Below are 29 T cell receptor beta chains sequenced from a single sample in a study of radiation and T cells in renal cell carcinoma. Time point of the sample: baseline pretreatment blood. Regarding treatment: 15 Gy SBRT to primary tumor, nephrectomy 4 weeks later. Method: immunoSEQ multiplex PCR; TCRdb's copy keeps in-frame clones and lacks some. The sample holds some 150,000 clones, about 88% seen once. The specimen was blood, collected from a patient whose treatment included radiotherapy and nephrectomy. The receptor set was obtained from a woman in her forties or fifties with renal cell carcinoma.

The V call is TRBV9, the J call TRBJ1-6; perhaps TRBD1 as D (6 bases). The germline CDR1 and CDR2 sequences are SGDLS and YYNGEE. Trimming took 2 bases from V and 10 from J, leaving 16 bases between them. This CDR3 region has 15 residues. CDR3: CASSVQQGLGSPLHF. CDR3 nucleotide sequence: TGTGCCAGCAGCGTCCAACAGGGACTCGGGTCACCCCTCCACTTT.

The chain is built from TRBV7-8 and TRBJ1-5, with no clear D. The CDR3 extends over 12 amino acids. V lost 5 bases and J lost 3, with 5 bases in between. Germline lookup yields CDR1 SGHVS and CDR2 FQNEAQ. CDR3: CASSAPNQPQHF. The CDR3 DNA sequence: TGTGCCAGCAGCGCCCCCAATCAGCCCCAGCATTTT. Complete variable domain (other parts from reference TRBV7-8 and TRBJ1-5): GAGVSQSPRYKVAKRGQDVALRCDPISGHVSLFWYQQALGQGPEFLTYFQNEAQLDKSGLPSDRFFAERPEGSVSTLKIQRTQQEDSAVYLCASSAPNQPQHFGDGTRLSIL.

The chain couples TRBV30 to TRBJ2-1, with 10 bases identical to TRBD2. Germline loops: CDR1 GTSNPN, CDR2 SVGIG (reference sequence). J gave up 10 bases and V 1 base, and 4 bases lay outside the gene matches. The CDR3 sequence is 13 residues long. In DNA, the CDR3 is TGTGCCTGGAGTGCTTATAGCGGGGGGGAGCAGTTCTTC. This gives the protein CAWSAYSGGEQFF.

This CDR3 reads CASSWDSSNQPQHF. In nucleotides, the CDR3 is TGTGCCAGCAGCTGGGACAGCAGCAATCAGCCCCAGCATTTT. The chain links TRBV6-6 to TRBJ1-5; 7 bases fit TRBD1. V gave up 6 bases and J gave up 1 base; unmatched junction bases: 3. CDR3 size: 14 residues. Germline-derived CDR1 and CDR2 are MNHNY and SVGAGI (reference sequence).

The chain uses TRBV19 and TRBJ2-6; TRBD1 is a possible D gene (6 bases). This CDR3 comprises 16 residues. Germline-derived CDR1 and CDR2 are LNHDA and SQIVND (reference sequence). Between the trimmed V and J ends, which lost 8 bases and 2 bases, there was a span of 16 bases. The CDR3 here is CASQSGTWAGANVLTF. The CDR3 DNA follows: TGTGCCAGTCAATCCGGGACATGGGCTGGGGCCAACGTCCTGACTTTC. The complete variable domain, with remaining parts taken from reference TRBV19 and TRBJ2-6, reads DGGITQSPKYLFRKEGQNVTLSCEQNLNHDAMYWYRQDPGQGLRLIYYSQIVNDFQKGDIAEGYSVSREKKESFPLTVTSAQKNPTAFYLCASQSGTWAGANVLTFGAGSRLTVL.

This clone was picked up one time. The chain recombines TRBV30 with TRBJ1-2; D might be TRBD1 (5 bases). The CDR3 runs 13 residues. Between the trimmed V and J ends, which lost 1 base and 7 bases, there was a span of 13 bases. Germline assignment: CDR1 GTSNPN and CDR2 SVGIG (reference sequence). The DNA for the CDR3 is TGTGCCTGGAGTGCGATGGGGCCGGGTGGCTACACCTTC. It translates to CAWSAMGPGGYTF.

V and J are TRBV19 and TRBJ1-2; D is undetermined. Trimming took 4 bases from V and 4 from J, leaving 19 bases between them. Germline V gene sequence: CDR1 LNHDA, CDR2 SQIVND (reference sequence). The CDR3 is 16 amino acids. CDR3 sequence: CASSTRIEGMGYGYTF. The CDR3 region has the DNA TGTGCCAGTAGTACCCGCATCGAGGGTATGGGCTATGGCTACACCTTC.

V is TRBV5-6 and J is TRBJ2-7; possible D gene TRBD1, 5 bases. V lost 6 bases to trimming and J lost 3 bases, with 10 bases between them. CDR3 length equals 12 residues. CDR1 is SGHDT, CDR2 YYEEEE, per germline. The CDR3 DNA sequence: TGTGCCAGCACGCTTCAGGGCTACGAGCAGTACTTC. It encodes CASTLQGYEQYF.

This clone was seen a single time. V is TRBV18 and J is TRBJ2-7, with TRBD1 matching over 9 bases. J gave up 6 bases and V 2 bases, and 5 bases lay outside the gene matches. The CDR3 sequence is 14 residues long. Germline V CDR1 and CDR2: KGHSH, LQKENI. CDR3 DNA sequence: TGTGCCAGCTCACCAGAAGGACAGGGGCGCGAGCAGTACTTC. Encoded protein: CASSPEGQGREQYF.

The chain links TRBV7-2 to TRBJ1-1; D is perhaps TRBD1 (5 bases). Germline CDR1 SGHTA, CDR2 FQGNSA. V shed 1 base and J shed 10 bases, with 16 bases lying between them. The CDR3 length is 14 residues. This CDR3 is CASSLEGGRVAAFF. CDR3 nucleotide sequence: TGTGCCAGCAGCTTAGAAGGAGGCAGGGTGGCAGCTTTCTTT.

This clone showed up just once. J is TRBJ1-1 and V is TRBV7-2; D not resolved. With 6 bases removed from V and 0 bases from J, the gap between germline ends came to 8 bases. CDR3 length: 13 amino acids. Germline-derived CDR1 and CDR2 are SGHTA and FQGNSA. The CDR3 DNA reads as TGTGCCAGCAGAGGCCTTATGAACACTGAAGCTTTCTTT. Translation gives CASRGLMNTEAFF. The entire variable domain, with the rest obtained from reference TRBV7-2 and TRBJ1-1, is as follows: GAGVSQSPSNKVTEKGKDVELRCDPISGHTALYWYRQSLGQGLEFLIYFQGNSAPDKSGLPSDRFSAERTGGSVSTLTIQRTQQEDSAVYLCASRGLMNTEAFFGQGTRLTVV.

The rearrangement joins TRBV5-5 to TRBJ2-4, with a tentative D call TRBD2 (6 bases). V lost 3 bases and J lost 1, with 11 bases in between. Germline CDR1 SGHKS, CDR2 YYEKEE (reference sequence). This CDR3 region has 15 residues. As DNA, the CDR3 is TGTGCCAGCAGCTCCAGGGAGGCGGCCAAAAACATTCAGTACTTC. Amino acids: CASSSREAAKNIQYF.

The DNA for the CDR3 is TGTGCCAGTAGTATGGGAGCCAGCGAGCAGTACTTC. Protein product: CASSMGASEQYF. The chain uses TRBV19 and TRBJ2-7, with D possibly matching TRBD2 (5 bases). The CDR3 runs 12 residues. Trimming cost V 3 bases and J 6 bases, with 9 bases left between them. CDR1 is LNHDA, CDR2 SQIVND, per germline (reference sequence).

The V and J genes are TRBV4-1 and TRBJ2-3; D is possibly TRBD2 (7 bases). Trimming removed 4 bases at V and 5 bases at J, with 16 bases between. The CDR3 totals 15 residues. Germline-derived CDR1 and CDR2 are MGHRA and YSYEKL. Here the CDR3 DNA reads TGCGCCAGCAGCCTTTTCGGGGGGCCGGTAGATACGCAGTATTTT. This gives the protein CASSLFGGPVDTQYF.

Only a few counts were recorded for this clone. The rearrangement joins TRBV5-6 to TRBJ1-1; D not resolved. Germline CDR1 and CDR2: SGHDT and YYEEEE. The CDR3 covers 14 residues. Trimming stripped 1 base from V and 3 bases from J, with 10 bases between. CDR3 bases: TGTGCCAGCAGCTTGTGGGAGGCAGACACTGAAGCTTTCTTT. This translates into CASSLWEADTEAFF. Full variable domain (rest looked up from reference TRBV5-6 and TRBJ1-1): DAGVTQSPTHLIKTRGQQVTLRCSPKSGHDTVSWYQQALGQGPQFIFQYYEEEERQRGNFPDRFSGHQFPNYSSELNVNALLLGDSALYLCASSLWEADTEAFFGQGTRLTVV.

The chain combines TRBV7-9 with TRBJ1-1; unclear D gene. The CDR3 sequence is 11 residues long. V lost 4 bases and J lost 2, with 2 bases in between. The germline gives CDR1 SEHNR, CDR2 FQNEAQ (reference sequence). The CDR3 DNA reads as TGTGCCAGCAGCTCAAACACTGAAGCTTTCTTT. Translating it yields CASSSNTEAFF.

This chain connects TRBV7-8 to TRBJ2-3, with D perhaps given as TRBD1 or TRBD2 (5 bases each). The CDR3 sequence is 16 residues long. From germline, CDR1 is SGHVS and CDR2 FQNEAQ. Trimming cost V 1 base and J 3 bases, with 14 bases left between them. The CDR3 region is CASSLVGDGETDTQYF. CDR3 sequence (DNA): TGTGCCAGCAGCTTAGTGGGGGACGGAGAAACAGATACGCAGTATTTT.

The chain recombines TRBV15 with TRBJ1-2, with TRBD1 as a possible D gene (6 bases). CDR3 length equals 15 residues. The V gene lost 0 bases and the J gene lost 6 bases, with 14 bases spanning the gap. The V gene's germline CDR1 is LNHNV and CDR2 YYDKDF (reference sequence). DNA of the CDR3: TGTGCCACCAGCAGAGATGGTAGCGGGGGCCATGGCTACACCTTC. This translates into CATSRDGSGGHGYTF.

The rearrangement links TRBV28 to TRBJ1-3; unclear D gene. Trimming shortened V by 7 bases and J by 1 base, and 14 bases separated the two germline ends. The germline gives CDR1 MDHEN, CDR2 SYDVKM. The CDR3 consists of 15 residues. In DNA, the CDR3 is TGTGCCAGCAAAAATATGCTATCTTCTGGAAACACCATATATTTT. Protein: CASKNMLSSGNTIYF.

V is TRBV6-1 and J is TRBJ1-6, with D maybe TRBD1 (6 bases). The V and J ends lost 1 base and 7 bases respectively, with 8 bases between them. The CDR3 runs 14 residues. Germline CDR1 is MNHNS and CDR2 is SASEGT. The CDR3 nucleotides are TGTGCCAGCAGTGAAGGGACAGCAAATTCACCCCTCCACTTT. Translation gives CASSEGTANSPLHF.

The V and J genes are TRBV18 and TRBJ1-5, with D unresolved. Germline values: CDR1 KGHSH, CDR2 LQKENI. The CDR3 totals 13 residues. Trimming cost V 3 bases and J 5 bases, with 8 bases left between them. The chain's CDR3 is CASSPGDYQPQHF. The CDR3 DNA follows: TGTGCCAGCTCACCTGGGGATTATCAGCCCCAGCATTTT.

The rearrangement uses TRBV7-9 and TRBJ2-1; 12 nucleotides line up with TRBD2. The J segment lost 15 bases and the V segment lost 0 bases, leaving 9 bases of the junction unmatched. CDR1 and CDR2 (germline): SEHNR, FQNEAQ (reference sequence). The CDR3 consists of 15 residues. The CDR3 region is CASSLARTSGGLGFF. The DNA of the CDR3 is TGTGCCAGCAGCTTAGCGCGCACTAGCGGGGGGCTGGGGTTCTTC.

The chain couples TRBV4-2 to TRBJ1-2; TRBD1 aligns across 9 bases. Per germline, CDR1 LGHNA and CDR2 YNFKEQ. The CDR3 length is 17 residues. V trimming: 1 base; J trimming: 8 bases; junction bases outside the gene matches: 14. The CDR3 spells CASSQGVTGGVWGGYTF. The DNA for the CDR3 is TGTGCCAGCAGCCAAGGGGTCACAGGGGGCGTTTGGGGCGGCTACACCTTC.

This sequence joins TRBV15 and TRBJ2-3; TRBD2 matches 9 bases. With V trimmed by 5 bases and J by 7 bases, 13 bases remained unmatched. The CDR3 runs to 16 residues. Germline lookup yields CDR1 LNHNV and CDR2 YYDKDF (reference sequence). The chain's CDR3 is CATSPRGGGAIHTQYF. In DNA form, the CDR3 reads TGTGCCACCAGCCCTAGGGGCGGGGGGGCCATTCATACGCAGTATTTT.

The rearrangement uses TRBV5-5 and TRBJ2-1, with a tentative D call TRBD1 (5 bases). Per the germline V gene, CDR1 is SGHKS and CDR2 is YYEKEE (reference sequence). Trimming pared 0 bases from V and 8 bases from J, leaving 9 bases between. The CDR3 extends over 13 amino acids. CDR3 region: CASSLGGNDEQFF. Here the CDR3 DNA reads TGTGCCAGCAGCTTGGGGGGCAACGATGAGCAGTTCTTC. Full variable domain (missing parts from reference TRBV5-5 and TRBJ2-1): DAGVTQSPTHLIKTRGQQVTLRCSPISGHKSVSWYQQVLGQGPQFIFQYYEKEERGRGNFPDRFSARQFPNYSSELNVNALLLGDSALYLCASSLGGNDEQFFGPGTRLTVL.

This chain connects TRBV25-1 to TRBJ2-5; D is perhaps TRBD2 (6 bases). In germline, CDR1 is MGHDK, CDR2 SYGVNS. The ends were cut back, 4 bases at V and 6 bases at J, with 15 bases in the middle. There are 14 residues in the CDR3. The CDR3 coding sequence is TGTGCCAGCAGTGGTCACTGGGGGGTTAAGACCCAGTACTTC. Protein sequence: CASSGHWGVKTQYF.

This clone has more than one count but fewer than ten. The rearrangement links TRBV2 to TRBJ1-2; D uncertain. The germline V and J ends were trimmed by 7 bases and 2 bases, with 14 bases remaining between them. This CDR3 is 14 amino acids long. CDR1 and CDR2 (germline): SNHLY, FYNNEI. The DNA of the CDR3 is TGTGCCAGCACTCAGTCCCGATCAAACTATGGCTACACCTTC. It codes for CASTQSRSNYGYTF.

The CDR3 region is CASSLNPEHYNSPLHF. The CDR3 nucleotides are TGCGCCAGCAGCCTTAATCCAGAGCACTATAATTCACCCCTCCACTTT. The V call is TRBV5-1, the J call TRBJ1-6; no firm D call. Trimming pared 4 bases from V and 3 bases from J, leaving 14 bases between. CDR3 length: 16 amino acids. The germline gives CDR1 SGHRS, CDR2 YFSETQ.

The V gene is TRBV11-3, the J gene TRBJ2-7; TRBD2 matches 13 bases. CDR1 is SGHNT and CDR2 is YENEEA in the germline V gene. This CDR3 contains 14 residues. Trimming at V came to 5 bases and at J to 5 bases, leaving 3 bases not matched to a gene. CDR3: CASSPGTSGDEQYF. The CDR3 DNA is TGTGCCAGCAGCCCGGGGACTAGCGGGGACGAGCAGTACTTC.